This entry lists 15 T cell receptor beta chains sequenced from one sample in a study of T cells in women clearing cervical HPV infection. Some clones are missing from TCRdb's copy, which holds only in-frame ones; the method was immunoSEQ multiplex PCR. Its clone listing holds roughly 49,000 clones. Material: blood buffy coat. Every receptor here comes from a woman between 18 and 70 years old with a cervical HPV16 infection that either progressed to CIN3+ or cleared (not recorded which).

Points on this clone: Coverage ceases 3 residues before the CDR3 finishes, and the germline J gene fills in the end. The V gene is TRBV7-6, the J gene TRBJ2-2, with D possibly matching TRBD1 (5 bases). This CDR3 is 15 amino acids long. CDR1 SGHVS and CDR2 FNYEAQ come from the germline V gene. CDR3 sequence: CASSLEPGFNEKLFF. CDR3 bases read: TGTGCCAGCAGCTTAGAACCAGGGTTTAATGAAAAG.

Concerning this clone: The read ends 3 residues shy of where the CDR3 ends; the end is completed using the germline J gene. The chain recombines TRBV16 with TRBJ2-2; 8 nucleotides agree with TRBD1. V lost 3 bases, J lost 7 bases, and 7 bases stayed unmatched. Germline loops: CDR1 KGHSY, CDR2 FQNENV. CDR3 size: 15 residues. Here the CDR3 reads CASSQAGQAVGELFF. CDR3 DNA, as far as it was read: TGTGCCAGCAGCCAGGCGGGACAGGCTGTCGGGGAG.

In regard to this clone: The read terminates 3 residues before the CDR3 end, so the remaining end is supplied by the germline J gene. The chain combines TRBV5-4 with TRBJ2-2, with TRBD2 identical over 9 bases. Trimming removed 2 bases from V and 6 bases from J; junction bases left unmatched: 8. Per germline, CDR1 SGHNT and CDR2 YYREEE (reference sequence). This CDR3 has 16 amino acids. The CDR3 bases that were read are TGTGCCAGCAGCTTTTTTTCGCGGGGGGGCGCCGGGGAG. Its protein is CASSFFSRGGAGE. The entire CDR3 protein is CASSFFSRGGAGELFF.

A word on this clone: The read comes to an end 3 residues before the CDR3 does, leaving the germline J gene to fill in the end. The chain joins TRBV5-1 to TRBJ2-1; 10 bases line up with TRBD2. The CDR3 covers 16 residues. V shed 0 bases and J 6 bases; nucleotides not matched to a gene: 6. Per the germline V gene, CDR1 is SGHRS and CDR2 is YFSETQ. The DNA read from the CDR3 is TGCGCCAGCAGCTTGGCCCAGCGGGGGGGCTCCAATGAG. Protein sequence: CASSLAQRGGSNE. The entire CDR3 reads CASSLAQRGGSNEQFF.

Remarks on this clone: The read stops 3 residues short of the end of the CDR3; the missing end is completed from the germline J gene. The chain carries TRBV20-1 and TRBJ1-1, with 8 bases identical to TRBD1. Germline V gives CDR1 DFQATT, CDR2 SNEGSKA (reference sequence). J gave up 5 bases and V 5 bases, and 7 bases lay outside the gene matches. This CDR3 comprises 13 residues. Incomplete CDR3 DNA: TGCAGTGCTCAGCAGGGGGCCGGGACTGAA. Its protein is CSAQQGAGTE. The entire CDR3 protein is CSAQQGAGTEAFF.

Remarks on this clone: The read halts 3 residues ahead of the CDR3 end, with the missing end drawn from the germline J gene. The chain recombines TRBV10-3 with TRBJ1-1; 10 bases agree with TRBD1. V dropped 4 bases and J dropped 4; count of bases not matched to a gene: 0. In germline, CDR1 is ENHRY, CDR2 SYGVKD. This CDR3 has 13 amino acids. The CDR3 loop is CAISGDRGTEAFF. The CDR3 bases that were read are TGTGCCATCAGTGGGGACAGGGGCACTGAA.

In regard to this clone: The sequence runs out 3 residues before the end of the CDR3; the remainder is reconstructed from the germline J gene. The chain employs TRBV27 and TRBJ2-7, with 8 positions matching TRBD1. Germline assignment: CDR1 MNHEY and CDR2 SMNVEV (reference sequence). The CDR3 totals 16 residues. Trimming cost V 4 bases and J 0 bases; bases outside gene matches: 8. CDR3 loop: CASSSPGTGRSYEQYF. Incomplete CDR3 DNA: TGTGCCAGCAGTTCCCCCGGGACAGGACGCTCCTACGAG.

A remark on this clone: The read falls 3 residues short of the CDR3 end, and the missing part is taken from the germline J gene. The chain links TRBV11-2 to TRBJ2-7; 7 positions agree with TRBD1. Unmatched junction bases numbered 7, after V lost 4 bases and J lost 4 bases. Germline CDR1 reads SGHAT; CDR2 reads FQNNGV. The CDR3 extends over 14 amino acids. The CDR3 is CASSWGDRAYEQYF. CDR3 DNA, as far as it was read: TGTGCCAGCAGCTGGGGAGACAGGGCGTACGAG.

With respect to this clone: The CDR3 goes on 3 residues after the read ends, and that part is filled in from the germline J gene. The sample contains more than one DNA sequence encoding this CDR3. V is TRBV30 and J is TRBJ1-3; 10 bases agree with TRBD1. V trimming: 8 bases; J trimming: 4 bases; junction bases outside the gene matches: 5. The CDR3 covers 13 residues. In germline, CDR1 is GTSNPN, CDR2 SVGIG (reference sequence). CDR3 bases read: TGTGCCGCCGGGACAGGGGCCGGAAACACC. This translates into CAAGTGAGNT. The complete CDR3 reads CAAGTGAGNTIYF.

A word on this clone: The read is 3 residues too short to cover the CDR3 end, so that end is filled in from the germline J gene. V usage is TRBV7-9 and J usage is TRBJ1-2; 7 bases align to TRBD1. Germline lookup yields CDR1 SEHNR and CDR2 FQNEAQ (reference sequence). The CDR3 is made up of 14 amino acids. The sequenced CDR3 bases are TGTGCCAGCAGCACGACAGGGTACTCCTACGAC. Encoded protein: CASSTTGYSYD. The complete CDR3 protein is CASSTTGYSYDYTF.

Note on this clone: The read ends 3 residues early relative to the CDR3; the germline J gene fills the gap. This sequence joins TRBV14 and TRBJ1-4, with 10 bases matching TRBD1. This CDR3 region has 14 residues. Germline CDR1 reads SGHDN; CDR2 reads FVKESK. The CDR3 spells CASSPRTGGSPLFF. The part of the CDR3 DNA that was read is TGTGCCAGCAGCCCAAGGACAGGGGGATCACCA.

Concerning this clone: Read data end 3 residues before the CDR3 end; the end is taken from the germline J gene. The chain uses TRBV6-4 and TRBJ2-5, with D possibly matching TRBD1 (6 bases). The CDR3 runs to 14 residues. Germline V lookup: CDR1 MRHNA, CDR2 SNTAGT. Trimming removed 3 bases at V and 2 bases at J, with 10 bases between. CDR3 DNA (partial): TGTGCCAGCAGTGAGGGGGCCGATCAAGAGACC. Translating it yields CASSEGADQET. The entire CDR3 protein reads CASSEGADQETQYF.

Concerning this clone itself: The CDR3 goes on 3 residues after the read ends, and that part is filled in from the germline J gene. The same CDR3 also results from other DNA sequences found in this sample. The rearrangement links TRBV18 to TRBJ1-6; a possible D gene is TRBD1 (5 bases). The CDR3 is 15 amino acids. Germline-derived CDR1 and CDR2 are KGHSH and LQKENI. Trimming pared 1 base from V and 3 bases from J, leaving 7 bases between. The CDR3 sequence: CASSPLDSYNSPLHF. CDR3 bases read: TGTGCCAGCTCACCACTCGACAGCTATAATTCACCC.

The CDR3: CASSLTGGALDNSPLFF. CDR3 DNA, as far as it was read: TGTGCCAGCAGCTTAACAGGAGGGGCGTTGGATAATTCACCA. This chain connects TRBV7-3 to TRBJ1-4; D is perhaps TRBD1 (5 bases). The read stops 3 residues short of the end of the CDR3; the missing end is completed from the germline J gene. CDR1 and CDR2 (germline): SGHTA, FQGTGA. This CDR3 is built from 17 residues.

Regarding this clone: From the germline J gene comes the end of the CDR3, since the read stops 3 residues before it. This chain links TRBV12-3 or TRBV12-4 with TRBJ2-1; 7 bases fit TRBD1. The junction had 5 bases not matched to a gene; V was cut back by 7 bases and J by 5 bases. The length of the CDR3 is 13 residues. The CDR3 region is CASTLGTDNEQFF. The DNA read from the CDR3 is TGTGCCAGCACCCTTGGGACAGACAATGAG.